Sequencing of this T cell receptor beta chain was carried out in a study of blood T cell repertoires in COVID-19 (dated by TCRdb to 2020 to 2021). About the full investigation: Samples from collaborators originated in the United States, Italy and Spain and spanned both the acute and convalescent phases of COVID-19. The material from the prospective study consisted of cDNA or gDNA derived from T cells, B-cell-depleted T cells, or PBMCs. Deeply sampled blood TCRbeta repertoires from subjects exposed to, actively infected with, or recovered from COVID-19 were included in the dataset. A freely available public database, intended as a resource for researchers studying the immune response to SARS-CoV-2, is where the repertoires were released. Samples came from the ongoing ImmuneRACE study (first 160 participants) plus 1,254 subjects from 6 global collaborators. A de-identified subject ID, COVID-19 status, age in years and sex were almost always included in the sample metadata. Where HLA class I and class II types were available, the types were taken from metadata supplied by the sample provider, not from assay-based typing.

The paper as a whole reports these results and caveats: How much clinical and demographic metadata was included differed by source and by participant, and the metadata was provided uncurated.

The immunoSEQ Assay, a bias-controlled multiplex PCR, was used to amplify TCRbeta CDR3 regions from genomic DNA. Per the source publication's procedure: The number of nucleated cells in each sample was estimated from the amplification of reference gene primers within the assay. Sequence reads were collapsed and filtered to measure the absolute abundance of every unique TCRbeta CDR3 rearrangement. For each sample, productive Simpson clonality was calculated as the square root of Simpson's diversity index over productive rearrangements. The immuneACCESS repertoire file appears here via TCRdb, limited to in-frame rearrangements. These files lack a portion of the clones; in checked studies, under half of the deficit traces to unresolved V genes, and the cause of the others is not known. That table is the source of V, J and clone size, and D and trimming were worked out from the DNA. The sample table shows around 300,000 clones, and around 88% are seen once. Approximately 2% of the sample is taken by the ten largest.

Turning to this clone: Its antigen is not yet known. The sample holds no much larger clone one base away, and base qualities are not on file.

A second Seattle source provided samples from volunteer blood donors who had recovered from COVID-19. Whole blood was collected in K2EDTA tubes by collaborating institutions according to the institutions' own protocols. Collaborator samples were shipped for TCRbeta analysis as frozen whole blood, isolated PBMCs, or DNA extracted from either sample type. CDR1 and CDR2, looked up from the germline V gene, are MGHRA and YSYEKL. The CDR3 holds 16 amino acids from the cysteine to the phenylalanine. CDR3 DNA only is kept here, 48 bases in frame from base 1. A distance of 18 bases separates the germline ends of V and J, which lose 5 bases and 2 bases respectively.

The receptor's source is a woman in her twenties or thirties who had recovered from COVID-19. The material sequenced was peripheral blood. Recombination connected TRBV4-1 to TRBJ1-1; perhaps TRBD1 is the D gene, with 5 bases matching. The CDR3 sequence is CASSDESEQVNTEAFF. The DNA sequence follows: TGCGCCAGCAGCGACGAGTCAGAACAGGTTAACACTGAAGCTTTCTTT.